This is a list of T cell receptor beta chains from one sample in a study of T-cell reconstitution after alpha-beta-depleted transplantation in children. TCRdb reanalysed the PCR reads using MiXCR and keeps one entry per CDR3 protein. The sample has about 540,000 distinct CDR3 sequences, 15% to 20% seen once. The material was PBMCs from the stem cell graft donor, obtained from the stem cell graft. The receptors originated from a human donor who donated a stem cell graft to a child with acute lymphoblastic leukemia. CDR3s include the opening cysteine and the closing phenylalanine or tryptophan. Fields, in order: clone size, V gene, D gene, J gene, CDR3 protein, CDR3 DNA. D genes are given only for firm matches. Not every row has a clone size; where given, it reads once, few, many or a size class.

>-|TRBV7-9|-|TRBJ1-1
CASHRIAEAFF
TGTGCCAGCCATCGGATCGCTGAAGCTTTCTTT
>-|TRBV14|TRBD2|TRBJ2-7
CASSQGTSGRRAYEQYF
TGTGCCAGCAGCCAGGGGACTAGCGGGAGGAGGGCCTACGAGCAGTACTTC
>-|TRBV2|-|TRBJ1-1
CASSEAPSHQLEAFF
TGTGCCAGCAGTGAAGCGCCGTCGCATCAGCTAGAAGCTTTCTTT
>-|TRBV5-1|-|TRBJ2-1
CASSLRLSSYNEQFF
TGCGCCAGCAGCTTGAGACTTAGCTCCTACAATGAGCAGTTCTTC
>many|TRBV10-1|-|TRBJ1-1
CASSEWGHPRGNTEAFF
TGCGCCAGCAGTGAATGGGGACACCCCAGAGGGAACACTGAAGCTTTCTTT
>few|TRBV15|-|TRBJ1-2
CATSRGSGAGNYGYTF
TGTGCCACCAGCAGGGGTAGTGGGGCCGGTAACTATGGCTACACCTTC
>few|TRBV3-1|-|TRBJ1-4
CASSPLGGTQSEKLFF
TGTGCCAGCAGCCCCTTGGGGGGGACGCAGTCCGAAAAACTGTTTTTT
>few|TRBV10-2|TRBD2|TRBJ2-1
CASRNKREPSYNEQFF
TGCGCCAGCAGAAATAAGCGGGAGCCATCCTACAATGAGCAGTTCTTC
>few|TRBV7-6|-|TRBJ1-3
CASSGYSGNTIYF
TGTGCCAGCAGCGGATACTCTGGAAACACCATATATTTT
>-|TRBV27|-|TRBJ2-7
CASSSLLSGSSYEQYF
TGTGCCAGCAGTTCCCTCTTAAGCGGAAGCTCCTACGAGCAGTACTTC
>-|TRBV5-1|-|TRBJ1-3
CASTPGSRSSGNTIYF
TGCGCCAGCACCCCTGGCAGCCGTTCCTCTGGAAACACCATATATTTT
>-|TRBV9|-|TRBJ2-3
CASSGIITDTQYF
TGTGCCAGCAGCGGGATCATAACAGATACGCAGTATTTT
>few|TRBV9|TRBD1|TRBJ2-2
CASSVEGAKVGELFF
TGTGCCAGCAGCGTAGAGGGGGCAAAGGTCGGGGAGCTGTTTTTT
>few|TRBV6-2/TRBV6-3|-|TRBJ2-5
CASSFSPLGQKRETQYF
TGTGCCAGCAGCTTCTCTCCTCTGGGGCAAAAGCGAGAGACCCAGTACTTC
>-|TRBV11-2|TRBD1|TRBJ2-7
CASSSTPGQGVEQYF
TGTGCCAGCAGCTCCACACCGGGACAGGGCGTCGAGCAGTACTTC
>many|TRBV5-6|-|TRBJ2-2
CASSLGQIRTGELFF
TGTGCCAGCAGCTTGGGACAGATCAGGACCGGGGAGCTGTTTTTT
>few|TRBV27|TRBD2|TRBJ2-7
CASRPRPSGSSYEQYF
TGTGCCAGCAGGCCCCGCCCTAGCGGGAGTTCCTACGAGCAGTACTTC